The T cell receptor (beta chain) described here comes from a study of a mutant IDH1 vaccine in newly diagnosed glioma. Study details: Scheduled for weeks 1, 3, 5, 7, 11, 15, 19 and 23, eight vaccinations were given to patients. Patients were pretreated with radiotherapy, temozolomide, or both, mostly both. Patients were started on vaccination 4-6 weeks after radiotherapy alone, or with temozolomide cycles. Study outcomes and limitations: Pseudoprogression apparently tracked independently of changes in top peripheral T cell clonotypes.

The CDR3 totals 14 residues. From germline, CDR1 is KGHSH and CDR2 LQKENI. Trimming took off 8 bases at V and 3 bases at J, with 17 bases between the two ends. A note on this clone: Its target is not known.

Data came from immunoSEQ multiplex PCR; TCRdb stores just in-frame clones and leaves some out. This sample has some 48,000 clones, with roughly 78% found just once. Time point of the sample: week 5, during vaccination. In the vaccine, a single dose held 300 ug of the mutant IDH1 20-mer peptide, along with topical imiquimod. This TCR came from a woman aged 40 to 50 with glioma. V usage is TRBV18 and J usage is TRBJ2-7; D may correspond to TRBD1 or TRBD2 (6 bases each). The starting material was PBMCs, obtained from a glioma patient whose treatment included an IDH1 peptide vaccine. The CDR3 DNA reads as TGTGCCAGCCACCAGGGTGGAGGGGGCTACGAGCAGTACTTC. Translation gives CASHQGGGGYEQYF.